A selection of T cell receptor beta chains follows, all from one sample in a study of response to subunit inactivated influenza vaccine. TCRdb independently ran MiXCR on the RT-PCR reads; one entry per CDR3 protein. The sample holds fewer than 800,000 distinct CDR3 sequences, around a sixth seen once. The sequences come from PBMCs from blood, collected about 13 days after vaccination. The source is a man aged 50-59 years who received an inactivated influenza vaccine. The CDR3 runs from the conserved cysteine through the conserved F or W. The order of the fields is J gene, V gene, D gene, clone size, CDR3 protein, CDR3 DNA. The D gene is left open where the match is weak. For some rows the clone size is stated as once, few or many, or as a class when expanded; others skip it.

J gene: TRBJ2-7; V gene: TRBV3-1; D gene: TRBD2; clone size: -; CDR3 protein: CASSQDLSGRLYEQYF; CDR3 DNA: TGTGCCAGCAGCCAAGATCTGAGCGGGAGGCTCTACGAGCAGTACTTC
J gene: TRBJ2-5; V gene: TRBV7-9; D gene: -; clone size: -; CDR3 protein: CASSMTGTIQETQYF; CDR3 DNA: TGTGCCAGCAGTATGACCGGGACAATCCAAGAGACCCAGTACTTC
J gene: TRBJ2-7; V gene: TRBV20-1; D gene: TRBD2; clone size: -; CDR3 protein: CSASETSGRWYEQYF; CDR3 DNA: TGCAGTGCTAGCGAAACTAGCGGGAGGTGGTACGAGCAGTACTTC
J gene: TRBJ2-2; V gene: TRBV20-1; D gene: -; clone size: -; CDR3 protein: CSARPNPGELFF; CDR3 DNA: TGCAGTGCGAGACCCAACCCCGGGGAGCTGTTTTTT
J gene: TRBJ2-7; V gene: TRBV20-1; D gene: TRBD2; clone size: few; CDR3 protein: CSARDRLADEQYF; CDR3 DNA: TGCAGTGCTAGAGACCGACTAGCCGACGAGCAGTACTTC
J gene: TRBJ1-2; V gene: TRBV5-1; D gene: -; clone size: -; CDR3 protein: CASSWTMVNYGYTF; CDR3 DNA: TGCGCCAGCAGCTGGACAATGGTTAACTATGGCTACACCTTC
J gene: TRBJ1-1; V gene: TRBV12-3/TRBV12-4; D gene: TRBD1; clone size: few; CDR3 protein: CASVRDRDFHEAFF; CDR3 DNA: TGTGCCAGCGTTCGGGACAGGGATTTCCATGAAGCTTTCTTT
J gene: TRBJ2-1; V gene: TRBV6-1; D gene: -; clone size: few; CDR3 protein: CASSPTGEQFF; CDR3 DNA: TGTGCCAGCAGTCCCACAGGGGAGCAGTTCTTC
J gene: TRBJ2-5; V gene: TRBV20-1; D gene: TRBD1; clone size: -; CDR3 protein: CSAKFQGAGETQYF; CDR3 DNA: TGCAGTGCCAAATTCCAGGGGGCCGGGGAGACCCAGTACTTC
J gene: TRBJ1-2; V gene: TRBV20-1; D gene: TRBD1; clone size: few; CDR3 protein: CSARDWAGGIYGYTF; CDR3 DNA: TGCAGTGCTAGAGATTGGGCAGGGGGCATCTATGGCTACACCTTC
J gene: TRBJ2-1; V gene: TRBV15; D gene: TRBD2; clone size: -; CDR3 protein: CATSPSLLAGDEQFF; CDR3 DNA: TGTGCCACCAGCCCCAGCCTACTAGCGGGAGATGAGCAGTTCTTC
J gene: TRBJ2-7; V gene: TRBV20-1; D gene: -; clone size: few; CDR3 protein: CSAHWEYEQYF; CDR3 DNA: TGCAGTGCCCACTGGGAATACGAGCAGTACTTC
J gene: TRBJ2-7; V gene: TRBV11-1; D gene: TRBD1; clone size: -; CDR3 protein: CASSRSQGDYEQYF; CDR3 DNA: TGTGCCAGCAGCCGGTCGCAGGGGGACTACGAGCAGTACTTC
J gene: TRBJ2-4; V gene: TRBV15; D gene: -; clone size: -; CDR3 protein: CATSREAAISNIQYF; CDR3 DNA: TGTGCCACCAGCAGAGAGGCGGCTATTTCAAACATTCAGTACTTC
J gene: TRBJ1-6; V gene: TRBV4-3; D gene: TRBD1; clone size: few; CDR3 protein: CASSKRTGGSSPLHF; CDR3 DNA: TGCGCCAGCAGCAAAAGGACAGGGGGGAGTTCACCCCTCCACTTT
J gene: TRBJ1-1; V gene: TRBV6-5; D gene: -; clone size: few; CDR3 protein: CASSYPGIQPEAFF; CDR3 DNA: TGTGCCAGCAGTTACCCGGGAATACAGCCTGAAGCTTTCTTT
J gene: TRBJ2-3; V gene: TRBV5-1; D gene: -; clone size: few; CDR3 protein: CASSLWGTEAGQYGDTQYF; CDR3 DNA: TGCGCCAGCAGCTTGTGGGGGACGGAAGCGGGACAGTATGGAGATACGCAGTATTTT
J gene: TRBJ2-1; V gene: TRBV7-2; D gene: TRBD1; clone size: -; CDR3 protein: CASGGQGASNEQFF; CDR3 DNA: TGTGCCAGCGGCGGACAGGGGGCCAGCAATGAGCAGTTCTTC
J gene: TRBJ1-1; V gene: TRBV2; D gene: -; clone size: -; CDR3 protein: CASMVLNTEAFF; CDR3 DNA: TGTGCCAGCATGGTCTTGAACACTGAAGCTTTCTTT
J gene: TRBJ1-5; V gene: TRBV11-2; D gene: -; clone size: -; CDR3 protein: CASSLRPYQPQHF; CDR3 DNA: TGTGCCAGCAGCTTAAGACCATATCAGCCCCAGCATTTT
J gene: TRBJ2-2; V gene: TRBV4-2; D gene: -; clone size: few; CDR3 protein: CASSQVEAFPGELFF; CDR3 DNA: TGTGCCAGCAGCCAAGTCGAGGCTTTCCCCGGGGAGCTGTTTTTT
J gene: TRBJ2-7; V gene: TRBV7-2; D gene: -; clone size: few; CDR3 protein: CASSSTSRGTYEQYF; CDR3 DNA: TGTGCCAGCAGCTCCACGTCGCGGGGCACCTACGAGCAGTACTTC
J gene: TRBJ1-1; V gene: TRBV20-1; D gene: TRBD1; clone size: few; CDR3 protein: CSALAGTGWTEAFF; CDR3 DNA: TGCAGTGCCCTGGCCGGGACAGGATGGACTGAAGCTTTCTTT
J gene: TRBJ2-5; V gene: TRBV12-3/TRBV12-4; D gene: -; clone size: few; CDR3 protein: CASSWGAGETQYF; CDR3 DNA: TGTGCCAGCAGTTGGGGGGCAGGGGAGACCCAGTACTTC
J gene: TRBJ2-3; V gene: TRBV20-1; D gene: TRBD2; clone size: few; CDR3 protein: CSARARISGGRTDTQYF; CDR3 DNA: TGCAGTGCTAGAGCCCGGATTAGCGGGGGCCGCACAGATACGCAGTATTTT
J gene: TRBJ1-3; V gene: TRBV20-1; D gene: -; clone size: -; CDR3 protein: CSARDRKTSTGNTIYF; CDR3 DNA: TGCAGTGCTAGAGACAGGAAAACGTCAACCGGAAACACCATATATTTT
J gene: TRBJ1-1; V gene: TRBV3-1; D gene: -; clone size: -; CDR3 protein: CASRQGAGAEAFF; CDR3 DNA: TGTGCCAGCAGGCAAGGCGCGGGGGCTGAAGCTTTCTTT
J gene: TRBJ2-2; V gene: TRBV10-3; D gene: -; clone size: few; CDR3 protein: CAISASGTKGSGELFF; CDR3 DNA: TGTGCCATCAGTGCCAGCGGGACAAAAGGGTCCGGGGAGCTGTTTTTT
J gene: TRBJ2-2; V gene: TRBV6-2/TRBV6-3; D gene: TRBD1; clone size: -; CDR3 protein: CASIEDRNANTGELFF; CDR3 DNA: TGTGCCAGCATTGAGGACAGGAACGCTAACACCGGGGAGCTGTTTTTT
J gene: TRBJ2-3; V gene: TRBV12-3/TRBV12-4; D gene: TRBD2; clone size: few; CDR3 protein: CASRPSSSGMQYF; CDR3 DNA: TGTGCCAGCAGACCCTCCTCTAGCGGGATGCAGTATTTT
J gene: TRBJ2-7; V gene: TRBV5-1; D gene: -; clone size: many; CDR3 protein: CASSLYGGDEQYF; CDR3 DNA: TGCGCCAGCAGCTTGTACGGGGGCGACGAGCAGTACTTC
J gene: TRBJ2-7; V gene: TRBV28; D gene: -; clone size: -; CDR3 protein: CASSLNRAGHYEQYF; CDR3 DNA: TGTGCCAGCAGTTTAAATCGGGCAGGCCACTACGAGCAGTACTTC
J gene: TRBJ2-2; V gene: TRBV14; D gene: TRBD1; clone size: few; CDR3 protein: CASSQWADPSHREDRGNTGELFF; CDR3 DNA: TGTGCCAGCAGCCAATGGGCAGACCCTAGCCACCGTGAAGACAGGGGGAACACCGGGGAGCTGTTTTTT
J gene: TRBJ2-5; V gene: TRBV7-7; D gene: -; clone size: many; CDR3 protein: CASSLVWGETQYF; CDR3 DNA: TGTGCTAGCAGCTTAGTGTGGGGGGAGACCCAGTACTTC
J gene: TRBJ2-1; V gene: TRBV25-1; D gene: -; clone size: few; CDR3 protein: CASSADQGPGQFF; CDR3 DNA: TGTGCCAGCAGTGCCGACCAGGGGCCAGGGCAGTTCTTC
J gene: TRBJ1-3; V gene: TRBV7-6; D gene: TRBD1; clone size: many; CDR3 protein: CASSSWGQGTGNTIYF; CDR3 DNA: TGTGCCAGCAGCTCCTGGGGACAGGGAACTGGAAACACCATATATTTT
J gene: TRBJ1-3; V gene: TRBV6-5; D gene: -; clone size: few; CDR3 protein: CASSYGQPGNTIYF; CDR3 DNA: TGTGCCAGCAGTTACGGGCAGCCTGGAAACACCATATATTTT
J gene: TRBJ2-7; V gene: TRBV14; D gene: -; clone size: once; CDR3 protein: CASSQDLGGEQYF; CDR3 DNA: TGTGCCAGCAGCCAAGATTTGGGGGGCGAGCAGTACTTC